These 6 T cell receptor beta chains were sequenced from one sample in a study of cytomegalovirus exposure and HLA in healthy donors. PCR employed 60 Vbeta and 13 Jbeta primers. Some clones are missing from TCRdb's copy, which holds only in-frame ones; the method was immunoSEQ multiplex PCR. The table shows 100,000 to 150,000 clones, with 80% occurring only once. Material for sequencing was PBMCs. These TCRs come from a man aged 25-40 years in good health and CMV-seropositive.

The J gene is TRBJ2-7, the V gene TRBV30; D gene ambiguous. V dropped 0 bases and J dropped 4 bases, with 10 bases sitting between them. This CDR3 is built from 13 residues. Germline-derived CDR1 and CDR2 are GTSNPN and SVGIG (reference sequence). CDR3 protein: CAWSVTQAYEQYF. The CDR3 coding sequence is TGTGCCTGGAGTGTCACTCAAGCATACGAGCAGTACTTC.

The chain links TRBV19 to TRBJ2-2; 11 bases are a match to TRBD2. The junction had 8 bases not matched to a gene; V was cut back by 5 bases and J by 9 bases. From germline, CDR1 is LNHDA and CDR2 SQIVND (reference sequence). This CDR3 contains 15 residues. The CDR3 spells CASSWVAGGIRELFF. DNA for the CDR3: TGTGCCAGTAGTTGGGTAGCGGGGGGGATCCGGGAGCTGTTTTTT.

The chain combines TRBV9 with TRBJ1-2, with 9 bases that match TRBD1. This CDR3 has 14 residues. Per the germline V gene, CDR1 is SGDLS and CDR2 is YYNGEE. V gave up 4 bases and J gave up 3 bases; unmatched junction bases: 4. Written as DNA, the CDR3 is TGTGCCAGCAGCTCACAGGGGGCTTACTATGGCTACACCTTC. Protein: CASSSQGAYYGYTF. The variable domain in full, with the rest retrieved from reference TRBV9 and TRBJ1-2, is DSGVTQTPKHLITATGQRVTLRCSPRSGDLSVYWYQQSLDQGLQFLIQYYNGEERAKGNILERFSAQQFPDLHSELNLSSLELGDSALYFCASSSQGAYYGYTFGSGTRLTVV.

In this sample, this clone turned up a few times. The chain carries TRBV6-5 and TRBJ2-7; perhaps TRBD2 as D (5 bases). The CDR3 spans 13 residues. Germline CDR1 and CDR2: MNHEY and SVGAGI. V shed 6 bases and J shed 3 bases, with 12 bases lying between them. The CDR3 is CASRTNAGYEQYF. The CDR3 DNA reads TGTGCCAGCAGGACGAATGCGGGCTACGAGCAGTACTTC.

The chain couples TRBV11-3 to TRBJ2-7; no definite D call. This CDR3 spans 11 amino acids. V lost 1 base to trimming and J lost 5 bases, with 3 bases between them. The germline CDR1 and CDR2 sequences are SGHNT and YENEEA. The CDR3 region has the DNA TGTGCCAGCAGCTTAGGCGACGAGCAGTACTTC. It translates to CASSLGDEQYF.

This clone was picked up one time. This sequence joins TRBV30 and TRBJ1-6, with D unclear. The CDR3 loop spans 13 amino acids. CDR1 and CDR2 from the germline V gene are GTSNPN and SVGIG (reference sequence). Deletions cut 8 bases from V and 9 bases from J, with 17 bases between. Written as DNA, the CDR3 is TGTGCCGCAACTCCCCACCGAGGTTCACCCCTCCACTTT. Amino acid sequence: CAATPHRGSPLHF. Full variable domain (rest looked up from reference TRBV30 and TRBJ1-6): SQTIHQWPATLVQPVGSPLSLECTVEGTSNPNLYWYRQAAGRGLQLLFYSVGIGQISSEVPQNLSASRPQDRQFILSSKKLLLSDSGFYLCAATPHRGSPLHFGNGTRLTVT.